The 24 T cell receptor beta chains in this list originate from one sample, sequenced in a study of CD8 T cells in Susac syndrome. RNA amounts of roughly 0.5 to 1 ug underwent reverse transcription with random hexamers. TCRdb reanalysed the immunoSEQ multiplex PCR reads using MiXCR and keeps one entry per CDR3 protein. Here the sample spans roughly 150,000 distinct CDR3 sequences, 93% being singletons. Sequencing was performed on CD4+ T cells from PBMCs. The receptors shown here come from a human donor in good health.

This clonotype showed up just a few times. The chain combines TRBV7-7 with TRBJ1-4, with a tentative D call TRBD1 (6 bases). This CDR3 contains 14 residues. Trimming took 5 bases from V and 0 from J, leaving 7 bases between them. Germline assignment: CDR1 SSHAT and CDR2 FNYEAQ (reference sequence). The CDR3 here is CASSRTATNEKLFF. In DNA, the CDR3 is TGTGCCAGCAGCCGGACAGCAACTAATGAAAAACTGTTTTTT.

DNA for the CDR3: TGTGCCAGCAGCTGGGCGAGGCAGGGAGTCTACGAGCAGTACTTC. Its translation is CASSWARQGVYEQYF. The chain employs TRBV13 and TRBJ2-7; possibly TRBD1 or TRBD2 for D (5 bases each). This CDR3 is 15 amino acids long. From germline, CDR1 is PRHDT and CDR2 FYEKMQ (reference sequence). V lost 4 bases, J lost 3 bases, and 16 bases lay in between.

The rearrangement uses TRBV20-1 and TRBJ1-1, with D unresolved. The length of the CDR3 is 13 residues. Germline assignment: CDR1 DFQATT and CDR2 SNEGSKA (reference sequence). Trimming cost V 8 bases and J 1 base, with 14 bases left between them. The CDR3 nucleotides are TGCAGTTTCCTTAGGGATCCGAACACTGAAGCTTTCTTT. Protein: CSFLRDPNTEAFF.

This chain uses TRBV18 with TRBJ2-7, with 9 bases matching TRBD1. CDR3 length equals 14 residues. The junction had 4 bases not matched to a gene; V was cut back by 0 bases and J by 7 bases. The germline CDR1 and CDR2 sequences are KGHSH and LQKENI. CDR3 protein: CASSPPGTGREQYF. DNA for the CDR3: TGTGCCAGCTCACCACCGGGGACAGGGAGGGAGCAGTACTTC.

The V gene is TRBV3-1, the J gene TRBJ1-6, with D hard to call. CDR1 is LGHDT, CDR2 YNNKEL, per germline (reference sequence). Trimming pared 3 bases from V and 7 bases from J, leaving 13 bases between. This CDR3 region has 15 residues. The CDR3 nucleotides read TGTGCCAGCAGCCAGGTCGGCGCACCCAATTCACCCCTCCACTTT. Protein sequence: CASSQVGAPNSPLHF.

The chain uses TRBV5-1 and TRBJ2-1; D may be TRBD1 or TRBD2 (5 bases each). Germline CDR1 SGHRS, CDR2 YFSETQ. This CDR3 spans 13 amino acids. V was clipped by 2 bases and J by 8 bases, with 11 bases between them. Written as DNA, the CDR3 is TGCGCCAGCAGCTTCGGGACCACCGATGAGCAGTTCTTC. Its translation is CASSFGTTDEQFF.

J is TRBJ2-6 and V is TRBV6-4, with D perhaps matching TRBD2 (6 bases). V was clipped by 3 bases and J by 1 base, with 10 bases between them. The CDR3 has 16 amino acids. In germline, CDR1 is MRHNA, CDR2 SNTAGT. The CDR3 bases are TGTGCCAGCAGTGAGTCCGGAGGGTCTGGGGCCAACGTCCTGACTTTC. This sequence encodes CASSESGGSGANVLTF.

The J gene is TRBJ2-6, the V gene TRBV7-2; D is unresolved. Trimming left V 3 bases short and J 2 bases short, with 11 bases between. Germline V gene lookup returns CDR1 SGHTA and CDR2 FQGNSA. This CDR3 spans 16 amino acids. The CDR3 region has the DNA TGTGCCAGCAGCTTGGGGTCGATAACTGGGGCCAACGTCCTGACTTTC. This gives the protein CASSLGSITGANVLTF.

This clonotype appeared once. One junction end disagrees with the germline gene, perhaps due to a read error. The gene calls are TRBV5-8 and TRBJ2-2; D perhaps matches TRBD1 (6 bases). The germline CDR1 and CDR2 sequences are SGHTS and YDEGEE. The CDR3 sequence is 12 residues long. The CDR3 bases are TGTGCCAGCAGCCGCTTGGGGGCTCAACTGGTTTTT. Translated: CASSRLGAQLVF.

The V gene is TRBV3-1, the J gene TRBJ1-2, with 11 bases fitting TRBD1. After removal of 2 bases from V and 6 bases from J, the junction contained 8 bases not matched to a gene. Germline V gene sequence: CDR1 LGHDT, CDR2 YNNKEL (reference sequence). This CDR3 comprises 16 residues. The CDR3 bases are TGTGCCAGCAGCCAAACATTCCGGACAGGGGGCGATGGCTACACCTTC. Translating gives CASSQTFRTGGDGYTF.

The V and J genes are TRBV25-1 and TRBJ1-2, with TRBD1 matching 7 bases. Losses at the gene ends were 6 bases for V and 0 bases for J; bases not matched to a gene: 10. Germline CDR1 and CDR2: MGHDK and SYGVNS. The CDR3 extends over 16 amino acids. The CDR3 sequence: CASSETGGQSNYGYTF. The CDR3 DNA is TGTGCCAGCAGCGAAACCGGGGGACAGTCTAACTATGGCTACACCTTC.

This clonotype was seen a single time. This chain uses TRBV6-4 with TRBJ2-2, with D possibly matching TRBD1 (5 bases). CDR1 is MRHNA and CDR2 is SNTAGT in the germline V gene. The CDR3 length is 12 residues. Deletions cut 8 bases from V and 4 bases from J, with 8 bases between. CDR3 protein: CASGHSTGELFF. CDR3 sequence (DNA): TGTGCCAGCGGACATTCCACCGGGGAGCTGTTTTTT.

V gene TRBV12-3 or TRBV12-4 combines with J gene TRBJ1-1; weak D call: TRBD1 (6 bases). V was cut by 3 bases and J by 0 bases, with 11 bases left in between. The CDR3 has 15 amino acids. The CDR3 spells CASSFPGTLNTEAFF. In DNA, the CDR3 is TGTGCCAGCAGTTTCCCCGGGACACTGAACACTGAAGCTTTCTTT.

This clonotype was seen once. V usage is TRBV20-1 and J usage is TRBJ1-5; 9 positions agree with TRBD1. The CDR3 extends over 14 amino acids. Germline CDR1 is DFQATT and CDR2 is SNEGSKA (reference sequence). Trimming took 6 bases from V and 6 from J; bases not matched to a gene: 9. In DNA form, the CDR3 reads TGCAGTGCCTCACGGACAGGGGCGGGTCAGCCCCAGCATTTT. Protein: CSASRTGAGQPQHF.

The CDR3 nucleotides read TGTGCCAGCAGTCGCGGGAGCCGGGGGAATCAGCCCCAGCATTTT. This codes for CASSRGSRGNQPQHF. The gene calls are TRBV2 and TRBJ1-5; D is possibly TRBD1 (5 bases). This CDR3 has 15 residues. CDR1 is SNHLY, CDR2 FYNNEI, per germline. V gave up 5 bases and J gave up 4 bases, with 15 bases separating them.

The chain links TRBV6-5 to TRBJ1-3; possibly TRBD1 for D (5 bases). The CDR3 extends over 15 amino acids. V shed 2 bases and J shed 0 bases, with 8 bases lying between them. Germline V gene lookup returns CDR1 MNHEY and CDR2 SVGAGI. CDR3: CASSYDSSSGNTIYF. DNA of the CDR3: TGTGCCAGCAGTTACGACAGTAGCTCTGGAAACACCATATATTTT.

This chain uses TRBV6-1 with TRBJ2-7, with 7 bases matching TRBD2. The CDR3 is 16 amino acids. Germline loops: CDR1 MNHNS, CDR2 SASEGT. The V segment lost 7 bases and the J segment 5 bases; nucleotides outside the gene matches: 17. CDR3 DNA: TGTGCCAGCACCATGTCCCCTTCCGGGGGGAACCACGAGCAGTACTTC. This gives the protein CASTMSPSGGNHEQYF.

The rearrangement links TRBV6-4 to TRBJ2-3; D gene ambiguous. The CDR3 totals 13 residues. V lost 4 bases, J lost 4 bases, and 9 bases lay in between. Germline CDR1 MRHNA, CDR2 SNTAGT. CDR3: CASSVGVPDTQYF. The DNA for the CDR3 is TGTGCCAGCAGTGTCGGTGTCCCAGATACGCAGTATTTT.

The chain carries TRBV7-9 and TRBJ2-3, with D perhaps matching TRBD1 (5 bases). The ends were cut back, 10 bases at V and 0 bases at J, with 14 bases in the middle. Germline-derived CDR1 and CDR2 are SEHNR and FQNEAQ (reference sequence). The CDR3 is made up of 14 amino acids. The chain's CDR3 is CATGDSLSTDTQYF. The CDR3 DNA follows: TGTGCCACCGGCGACAGCCTTAGCACAGATACGCAGTATTTT.

This chain connects TRBV3-1 to TRBJ2-3; TRBD2 might be the D (6 bases). Germline lookup yields CDR1 LGHDT and CDR2 YNNKEL (reference sequence). V lost 4 bases and J lost 7, with 15 bases in between. This CDR3 is 14 amino acids long. Here the CDR3 DNA reads TGTGCCAGCAGCCCCGGCGGGGCCGTTTATACGCAGTATTTT. The encoded protein is CASSPGGAVYTQYF.

The CDR3 protein is CASTTSNQPQHF. In DNA form, the CDR3 reads TGTGCCAGCACAACTAGCAATCAGCCCCAGCATTTT. This chain uses TRBV12-3 or TRBV12-4 with TRBJ1-5, with D uncertain. Trimming stripped 7 bases from V and 0 bases from J, with 4 bases between. The CDR3 is 12 amino acids.

The V and J genes are TRBV6-5 and TRBJ2-1; D may be TRBD2 (6 bases). Germline V gives CDR1 MNHEY, CDR2 SVGAGI. V dropped 6 bases and J dropped 10 bases, with 19 bases sitting between them. There are 14 residues in the CDR3. The chain's CDR3 is CASRTGLSSREQFF. CDR3 DNA: TGTGCCAGCAGGACGGGACTGTCCTCAAGGGAGCAGTTCTTC.

This rearrangement joins TRBV14 to TRBJ1-2, with D unclear. CDR1 is SGHDN, CDR2 FVKESK, per germline. This CDR3 is 13 amino acids long. V dropped 0 bases and J dropped 3 bases, with 5 bases sitting between them. The CDR3 bases are TGTGCCAGCAGCCAAGATACGGACTATGGCTACACCTTC. This translates into CASSQDTDYGYTF. Full variable domain (missing parts from reference TRBV14 and TRBJ1-2): EAGVTQFPSHSVIEKGQTVTLRCDPISGHDNLYWYRRVMGKEIKFLLHFVKESKQDESGMPNNRFLAERTGGTYSTLKVQPAELEDSGVYFCASSQDTDYGYTFGSGTRLTVV.

The chain couples TRBV5-8 to TRBJ2-5; no clear D. The ends were cut back, 0 bases at V and 4 bases at J, with 7 bases in the middle. There are 13 residues in the CDR3. Germline V gives CDR1 SGHTS, CDR2 YDEGEE. The CDR3 here is CASSLVLVETQYF. CDR3 DNA sequence: TGTGCCAGCAGCTTGGTTCTAGTAGAGACCCAGTACTTC.